This TCR beta chain was found in a study of blood T cell repertoires in COVID-19. Study details: From the United States, Italy and Spain came samples of acute and convalescent COVID-19. T cells, B-cell-depleted T cells, or PBMCs provided the cDNA or gDNA that served as material.

TCRdb's table, derived via immunoSEQ multiplex PCR, lists solely in-frame clones and lacks some. This table has some 370,000 clones, 70% to 90% appearing once. Germline V lookup: CDR1 MGHRA, CDR2 YSYEKL. The germline V and J ends were trimmed by 5 bases and 0 bases, with 17 bases remaining between them. This CDR3 has 17 amino acids. The V and J genes are TRBV4-1 and TRBJ2-4; D might be TRBD1 (6 bases). The source material was peripheral blood. This clonotype originated in a man aged 35 to 55 with acute or convalescent COVID-19. DNA for the CDR3: TGCGCCAGCAGCGACCCAATACAGGGTCTAGCCAAAAACATTCAGTACTTC. The encoded protein is CASSDPIQGLAKNIQYF.